The rows below give T cell receptor beta chains drawn from one sample of a study of shared clonotypes between healthy human individuals. This table comes from immunoSEQ multiplex PCR, and its TCRdb copy is limited to in-frame clones, with some not included. The sample shows nearly 600,000 clones, roughly 95% of them seen only once. The sequencing sample was made of naive CD8+ T cells sorted from blood. Receptors were obtained from a woman aged 25-40 years in good health. Each CDR3 is given with its conserved first and last residue. A D gene is named only where the DNA matches it firmly. The listing skips clone size in some rows; elsewhere it reads once, few, many or a size class.

d_call: TRBD1
v_call: TRBV2
clone_size: once
j_call: TRBJ1-3
cdr3_nt: TGTGCCAGCAGTGGGGACAGGGTGGGAAGAAACACCATATATTTT
cdr3_aa: CASSGDRVGRNTIYF

d_call: -
v_call: TRBV27
clone_size: -
j_call: TRBJ2-3
cdr3_nt: TGTGCCAGCAGTTTATCACAAAGGCAGAAGCAGTATTTT
cdr3_aa: CASSLSQRQKQYF

d_call: -
v_call: TRBV5-6
clone_size: -
j_call: TRBJ2-5
cdr3_nt: TGTGCCAGCAGCTTGAATGGCGAAGAGACCCAGTACTTC
cdr3_aa: CASSLNGEETQYF

d_call: -
v_call: TRBV7-9
clone_size: -
j_call: TRBJ2-1
cdr3_nt: TGTGCCAGCAGCTTAGCCGGTAAATACCATGAGCAGTTCTTC
cdr3_aa: CASSLAGKYHEQFF

d_call: -
v_call: TRBV27
clone_size: -
j_call: TRBJ1-4
cdr3_nt: TGTGCCAGCGGGGGTTTGCCAGGGGAAAAACTGTTTTTT
cdr3_aa: CASGGLPGEKLFF

d_call: -
v_call: TRBV2
clone_size: once
j_call: TRBJ2-7
cdr3_nt: TGTGCCAGCATAACCGGGGCCACCTACGAGCAGTACTTC
cdr3_aa: CASITGATYEQYF

d_call: TRBD1
v_call: TRBV19
clone_size: -
j_call: TRBJ2-2
cdr3_nt: TGTGCCAGTAGTATCGCACAGGGGGCAGCCGGGGAGCTGTTTTTT
cdr3_aa: CASSIAQGAAGELFF

d_call: -
v_call: TRBV28
clone_size: -
j_call: TRBJ1-5
cdr3_nt: TGTGCCAGCAAACAGCCGGGGCTCAATCAGCCCCAGCATTTT
cdr3_aa: CASKQPGLNQPQHF

d_call: TRBD2
v_call: TRBV9
clone_size: once
j_call: TRBJ2-3
cdr3_nt: TGTGCCAGCAGCCTAAGGACTAGCGGGAGGCCAGATACGCAGTATTTT
cdr3_aa: CASSLRTSGRPDTQYF

d_call: -
v_call: TRBV19
clone_size: -
j_call: TRBJ2-2
cdr3_nt: TGTGCCAGTAGTATTGCGCTGCCCTGGGGCGGGATGAACACCGGGGAGCTGTTTTTT
cdr3_aa: CASSIALPWGGMNTGELFF

d_call: -
v_call: TRBV28
clone_size: once
j_call: TRBJ2-1
cdr3_nt: TGTGCCAGCAGTTTTAGGCGGTACAATGAGCAGTTCTTC
cdr3_aa: CASSFRRYNEQFF

d_call: -
v_call: TRBV30
clone_size: -
j_call: TRBJ2-3
cdr3_nt: TGTGCCTGGAGTCCCGGACTGAAACGCACAGATACGCAGTATTTT
cdr3_aa: CAWSPGLKRTDTQYF

d_call: -
v_call: TRBV7-2
clone_size: -
j_call: TRBJ2-7
cdr3_nt: TGTGCCAGCAGTCCTCGGATGGACTACGAGCAGTACTTC
cdr3_aa: CASSPRMDYEQYF

d_call: TRBD1
v_call: TRBV28
clone_size: -
j_call: TRBJ1-2
cdr3_nt: TGTGCCAGCAGTTTCGACAGGGATGGCTACACCTTC
cdr3_aa: CASSFDRDGYTF

d_call: -
v_call: TRBV6-6
clone_size: -
j_call: TRBJ1-2
cdr3_nt: TGTGCCAGCAGGGACGACAGGAGCAGCTATGGCTACACCTTC
cdr3_aa: CASRDDRSSYGYTF

d_call: -
v_call: TRBV27
clone_size: -
j_call: TRBJ2-1
cdr3_nt: TGTGCCAGCAGTCCCTCCTTGGGGGCGTCCTACAATGAGCAGTTCTTC
cdr3_aa: CASSPSLGASYNEQFF

d_call: TRBD2
v_call: TRBV19
clone_size: -
j_call: TRBJ2-7
cdr3_nt: TGTGCCAGTAGTATTGGACTAGCGGTCTACGAGCAGTACTTC
cdr3_aa: CASSIGLAVYEQYF

d_call: -
v_call: TRBV28
clone_size: -
j_call: TRBJ1-5
cdr3_nt: TGTGCCAGCACTGACCGGGACACCCTGGATGGCAATCAGCCCCAGCATTTT
cdr3_aa: CASTDRDTLDGNQPQHF

d_call: -
v_call: TRBV27
clone_size: -
j_call: TRBJ1-1
cdr3_nt: TGTGCCAGCATGTTAACCGGAGATCACACTGAAGCTTTCTTT
cdr3_aa: CASMLTGDHTEAFF

d_call: -
v_call: TRBV13
clone_size: -
j_call: TRBJ1-1
cdr3_nt: TGTGCCAGCAGCGAGGACGGGAACACTGAAGCTTTCTTT
cdr3_aa: CASSEDGNTEAFF

d_call: -
v_call: TRBV13
clone_size: -
j_call: TRBJ1-5
cdr3_nt: TGTGCCAGCAGCTTAGGGACAGGTTCGCAGCCCCAGCATTTT
cdr3_aa: CASSLGTGSQPQHF

d_call: TRBD1
v_call: TRBV5-6
clone_size: -
j_call: TRBJ2-7
cdr3_nt: TGTGCCAGCAGCTTGGGGACAGGGCCCTTTTACGAGCAGTACTTC
cdr3_aa: CASSLGTGPFYEQYF

d_call: TRBD1
v_call: TRBV7-3
clone_size: -
j_call: TRBJ2-3
cdr3_nt: TGTGCCAGCAGCTTGACAGGGTCGGGGTCAGATACGCAGTATTTT
cdr3_aa: CASSLTGSGSDTQYF

d_call: TRBD2
v_call: TRBV19
clone_size: -
j_call: TRBJ2-7
cdr3_nt: TGTGCCAGTAGTACCCTGAAGCGGGGCCTCTACGAGCAGTACTTC
cdr3_aa: CASSTLKRGLYEQYF

d_call: TRBD2
v_call: TRBV27
clone_size: -
j_call: TRBJ2-1
cdr3_nt: TGTGCCAGCATCGGGCTAGCGGGCTACAATGAGCAGTTCTTC
cdr3_aa: CASIGLAGYNEQFF

d_call: -
v_call: TRBV28
clone_size: once
j_call: TRBJ2-1
cdr3_nt: TGTGCCAGCAGTCCGACGGGGACTTTGGATGAGCAGTTCTTC
cdr3_aa: CASSPTGTLDEQFF

d_call: -
v_call: TRBV27
clone_size: -
j_call: TRBJ1-4
cdr3_nt: TGTGCCAGCAGTTATAGAGCAACTAATGAAAAACTGTTTTTT
cdr3_aa: CASSYRATNEKLFF

d_call: TRBD2
v_call: TRBV6-1
clone_size: -
j_call: TRBJ2-1
cdr3_nt: TGTGCCAGCAGTGGACTAGCGGGAGGCCAGGGGAGCTCCTACAATGAGCAGTTCTTC
cdr3_aa: CASSGLAGGQGSSYNEQFF

d_call: -
v_call: TRBV27
clone_size: few
j_call: TRBJ1-5
cdr3_nt: TGTGCCAGCTGCCACCGTCCCCCTGTACAGCCCCAGCATTTT
cdr3_aa: CASCHRPPVQPQHF

d_call: -
v_call: TRBV28
clone_size: many
j_call: TRBJ1-5
cdr3_nt: TGTGCCAGCACCCGCAGGGAGCAGCCCCAGCATTTT
cdr3_aa: CASTRREQPQHF

d_call: TRBD2
v_call: TRBV29-1
clone_size: -
j_call: TRBJ2-7
cdr3_nt: TGCAGCGTTGTAGAGCGGGAGGCCCCCTACGAGCAGTACTTC
cdr3_aa: CSVVEREAPYEQYF

d_call: -
v_call: TRBV28
clone_size: -
j_call: TRBJ1-1
cdr3_nt: TGTGCCAGCAGTGCGACACTGAACACTGAAGCTTTCTTT
cdr3_aa: CASSATLNTEAFF

d_call: -
v_call: TRBV7-6
clone_size: -
j_call: TRBJ2-7
cdr3_nt: TGTGCCAGCAGCTTAGGGGGGGATTACGAGCAGTACTTC
cdr3_aa: CASSLGGDYEQYF

d_call: TRBD2
v_call: TRBV5-8
clone_size: -
j_call: TRBJ2-3
cdr3_nt: TGTGCCAGCAGCCGGGAGACTAGCGGGCTTAAAGATACGCAGTATTTT
cdr3_aa: CASSRETSGLKDTQYF

d_call: TRBD1
v_call: TRBV28
clone_size: -
j_call: TRBJ2-7
cdr3_nt: TGTGCCAGCAGTTTATTTACAGGGGGCTACGAGCAGTACTTC
cdr3_aa: CASSLFTGGYEQYF

d_call: TRBD2
v_call: TRBV9
clone_size: -
j_call: TRBJ2-1
cdr3_nt: TGTGCCAGCAGCGTAGATTCTAGCGGGAGTAATAATGAGCAGTTCTTC
cdr3_aa: CASSVDSSGSNNEQFF

d_call: TRBD1
v_call: TRBV29-1
clone_size: -
j_call: TRBJ2-5
cdr3_nt: TGCAGCGTTTGGACAGGCCCTCAAGAGACCCAGTACTTC
cdr3_aa: CSVWTGPQETQYF

d_call: TRBD1
v_call: TRBV28
clone_size: -
j_call: TRBJ2-7
cdr3_nt: TGTGCCAGCAGTTTTAGTCAGGGGGTGAGGGAGCAGTACTTC
cdr3_aa: CASSFSQGVREQYF

d_call: -
v_call: TRBV6-5
clone_size: -
j_call: TRBJ2-1
cdr3_nt: TGTGCCAGCAGTCCCCTCCAGGAATACAATGAGCAGTTCTTC
cdr3_aa: CASSPLQEYNEQFF

d_call: -
v_call: TRBV2
clone_size: -
j_call: TRBJ1-5
cdr3_nt: TGTGCCAGCAGTGAAGACAGGTGGGATCAGCCCCAGCATTTT
cdr3_aa: CASSEDRWDQPQHF

d_call: -
v_call: TRBV7-9
clone_size: -
j_call: TRBJ1-3
cdr3_nt: TGTGCCAGCAGCTTGGGGCCATACTCTGGAAACACCATATATTTT
cdr3_aa: CASSLGPYSGNTIYF

d_call: TRBD1
v_call: TRBV13
clone_size: -
j_call: TRBJ1-3
cdr3_nt: TGTGCCAGCAGCTTTGGCAGGGGGCCGGGAAACACCATATATTTT
cdr3_aa: CASSFGRGPGNTIYF

d_call: -
v_call: TRBV19
clone_size: -
j_call: TRBJ2-5
cdr3_nt: TGTGCCAGTAGCCCGGTCCCGATGGAGACCCAGTACTTC
cdr3_aa: CASSPVPMETQYF

d_call: -
v_call: TRBV5-1
clone_size: -
j_call: TRBJ2-7
cdr3_nt: TGCGCCAGCAGCCAGGGGCGTACAACAGGGCCGCACTACGAGCAGTACTTC
cdr3_aa: CASSQGRTTGPHYEQYF

d_call: -
v_call: TRBV7-9
clone_size: -
j_call: TRBJ2-7
cdr3_nt: TGTGCCAGCAGCTTATCCGGTCAGAGCTCCTACGAGCAGTACTTC
cdr3_aa: CASSLSGQSSYEQYF

d_call: TRBD2
v_call: TRBV27
clone_size: -
j_call: TRBJ2-7
cdr3_nt: TGTGCCAGCGCTCCGGGACTAGTGTCCTACGAGCAGTACTTC
cdr3_aa: CASAPGLVSYEQYF

d_call: -
v_call: TRBV5-6
clone_size: -
j_call: TRBJ2-7
cdr3_nt: TGTGCCAGCAGCTTCGAGCCGGGGGAGCAGTACTTC
cdr3_aa: CASSFEPGEQYF

d_call: -
v_call: TRBV5-6
clone_size: once
j_call: TRBJ2-1
cdr3_nt: TGTGCCAGCAGTCGGGATTGGAATGAGCAGTTCTTC
cdr3_aa: CASSRDWNEQFF

d_call: TRBD2
v_call: TRBV28
clone_size: -
j_call: TRBJ2-2
cdr3_nt: TGTGCCATCACACCGGGACTAGCGGGAGGGTTGAACACCGGGGAGCTGTTTTTT
cdr3_aa: CAITPGLAGGLNTGELFF

d_call: TRBD2
v_call: TRBV4-1
clone_size: -
j_call: TRBJ2-1
cdr3_nt: TGCGCCAGCAGCCAAGATCTTGGGACTAGCGGGAATGAGCAGTTCTTC
cdr3_aa: CASSQDLGTSGNEQFF